The present entry profiles one TCR beta chain with its context. Its antigen is undetermined. This record comes from a study of long-term antiretroviral therapy in people with HIV. Overall study context: Specimens dating back about a decade before the 2015 immediate-ART recommendation are the oldest included. Whole-study findings and limits: Transplant donor controls retained higher diversity, though diversity increased after ART.

The CDR3 runs to 15 residues. V lost 4 bases and J lost 7, with 17 bases in between. Germline V gene data show CDR1 as SGHRS and CDR2 as YFSETQ. Among participants with HIV, every one received treatment in the United States. It was version v3.0 of the immunoSEQ assay that was run at survey level. Here immunoSEQ multiplex PCR was the method, and the copy in TCRdb shows in-frame clones only, minus some. Of some 23,000 clones listed, 79% are singletons. This clonotype originated in a woman aged 40 to 50 with HIV. J is TRBJ2-2 and V is TRBV5-1; D is perhaps TRBD1 or TRBD2 (5 bases each). The sample was unsorted PBMCs, taken 1.2 years after starting antiretroviral therapy. The CDR3 DNA reads TGCGCCAGCAGCCCAGGGACGCGTCAGGGCGGGGAGCTGTTTTTT. Its translation is CASSPGTRQGGELFF.